This is a list of T cell receptor beta chains from one sample in a study of T cells after yellow fever vaccination. TCRdb reanalysed the 5' RACE reads using MiXCR and keeps one entry per CDR3 protein. Among some 120,000 distinct CDR3 sequences listed, about 16% were seen once. The sample consisted of CD8+ T cells sorted from PBMCs, taken 5 days after the yellow fever booster vaccination. The receptor set was obtained from a young man who received the YFV17D yellow fever vaccine. CDR3s include the opening cysteine and the closing phenylalanine or tryptophan. Each record gives: D gene, V gene, J gene, clone size, CDR3 DNA, CDR3 protein. A D gene is named only where the DNA matches it firmly. Expanded clones get a size class; other rows say once, few or many, or leave the size out.

TRBD1	TRBV29-1	TRBJ2-7	many	TGCAGCGGCGACAGGGTTACCTACGAGCAGTACTTC	CSGDRVTYEQYF
-	TRBV4-1	TRBJ2-2	-	TGCGCCAGCAGCCATACTCACGGGGATAGGTGGTCCGGGGAGCTGTTTTTT	CASSHTHGDRWSGELFF
-	TRBV27	TRBJ2-7	-	TGTGCCAGCAGTTTTTATCAGGGGGGTCCCTACGAGCAGTACTTC	CASSFYQGGPYEQYF
-	TRBV19	TRBJ2-7	-	TGTGCCAGTAGTATCCGCTCGGGGTCCGAGCAGTACTTC	CASSIRSGSEQYF
-	TRBV29-1	TRBJ2-7	-	TGCAGCGTCGCCCTTGACAGTTGGGAGCAGTACTTC	CSVALDSWEQYF
-	TRBV6-4	TRBJ2-2	many	TGTGCCAGCAGTGACTCGACTACCGGGGAGCTGTTTTTT	CASSDSTTGELFF
-	TRBV4-3	TRBJ2-7	-	TGCGCCAGCAGCCAAGCCAGGTACGGGTCCGAGCAGTACTTC	CASSQARYGSEQYF
TRBD2	TRBV7-9	TRBJ2-1	-	TGTGCCAGCACGACCGAGCGGGGGGCCTTATTCAATGAGCAGTTCTTC	CASTTERGALFNEQFF
TRBD1	TRBV6-1	TRBJ1-2	few	TGTGCCAGCAGTGAGACCGGGACAGGCTATGGCTACACCTTC	CASSETGTGYGYTF
-	TRBV6-2/TRBV6-3	TRBJ1-5	few	TGTGCCAGCAGTTATTCCAGTTTTTATCAGCCCCAGCATTTT	CASSYSSFYQPQHF
-	TRBV24-1	TRBJ2-2	few	TGTGCCACCAGCCCGGGACCGCGCGAGGGCACCGGGGAGCTGTTTTTT	CATSPGPREGTGELFF
-	TRBV10-3	TRBJ2-7	few	TGTGCCATCAGTGATGCCCGACTAGTAAACGAGCAGTACTTC	CAISDARLVNEQYF
TRBD2	TRBV7-2	TRBJ2-5	-	TGTGCCAGCAGCTTTGGGCTAGCGGGATGGGAGACCCAGTACTTC	CASSFGLAGWETQYF
-	TRBV7-9	TRBJ2-1	-	TGTGCCAGCAGCGCAAGCTTAAACAATGAGCAGTTCTTC	CASSASLNNEQFF
TRBD2	TRBV7-3	TRBJ2-3	-	TGTGCCAGCAGCTTGGGACTAGCGGCAGATACGCAGTATTTT	CASSLGLAADTQYF
TRBD1	TRBV20-1	TRBJ1-2	few	TGCAGTGCTAGACAGGGGGATTTCTATGGCTACACCTTC	CSARQGDFYGYTF
-	TRBV7-6	TRBJ2-3	-	TGTGCCAGCCACCACCCTGGGGATACGCAGTATTTT	CASHHPGDTQYF
-	TRBV6-2/TRBV6-3	TRBJ1-1	-	TGTGCCAGCACCCGGTTCCGGGGCACTGAAGCTTTCTTT	CASTRFRGTEAFF
-	TRBV5-1	TRBJ2-5	once	TGCGCCAGCAGGAGGGGGATCCAAGAGACCCAGTACTTC	CASRRGIQETQYF
-	TRBV7-2	TRBJ2-2	-	TGTGCCAGCACCGTTACACCAACCGGGGAGCTGTTTTTT	CASTVTPTGELFF
TRBD1	TRBV4-2	TRBJ2-7	few	TGTGCCAGCAGCCAGGGACAGGGGGTCTACGAGCAGCACTTC	CASSQGQGVYEQHF
TRBD2	TRBV4-1	TRBJ2-3	-	TGCGCCAGCAGCCCTTGGACTAGCGGGGCGGATACGCAGTATTTT	CASSPWTSGADTQYF
-	TRBV5-3	TRBJ2-3	few	TGTGCCAGAGAGGCTAGCGTCCACAACACAGATACGCAGTATTTT	CAREASVHNTDTQYF
-	TRBV5-4	TRBJ2-5	many	TGTGCCAGCAGCTTGAGGGGCAAAGAGACCCAGTACTTC	CASSLRGKETQYF
-	TRBV14	TRBJ1-2	few	TGTGCCAGCAGCCAAGATGGGGGGCCCTCTAACTATGGCTACACCTTC	CASSQDGGPSNYGYTF
-	TRBV7-6	TRBJ1-1	few	TGTGCCAGCAGCTTAGTTTGGGGCGAGGGCACTGAAGCTTTCTTT	CASSLVWGEGTEAFF
TRBD1	TRBV12-3/TRBV12-4	TRBJ2-5	-	TGTGCCAGCAGTTCGGATGGGACAGGTGGCACCCAGTACTTC	CASSSDGTGGTQYF
-	TRBV5-1	TRBJ2-7	few	TGCGCCAGCAGCTTGGCCGGGCAGAATTACGAGCAGTACTTC	CASSLAGQNYEQYF
-	TRBV23-1	TRBJ1-5	-	TGCGCCAGCACCCATGCCGGAGTCTCAACCCAGCATTTT	CASTHAGVSTQHF
TRBD2	TRBV7-9	TRBJ2-5	-	TGTGCCAGATCCGTTCTAGCGGGGGGACAAGAGACCCAGTACTTC	CARSVLAGGQETQYF
TRBD1	TRBV19	TRBJ1-2	many	TGTGCCAGTAGGGCCGGGACAGGGCTCTATGGCTACACCTTC	CASRAGTGLYGYTF
TRBD1	TRBV7-9	TRBJ1-6	-	TGTGCCAGCAGCTTAGCGGGACAGTCTTTATCTTTCCACTTT	CASSLAGQSLSFHF
TRBD2	TRBV19	TRBJ2-2	-	TGTGCCAGTACGAGAGCGGGGGGCCGGGGCACCGGGGAGCTGTTTTTT	CASTRAGGRGTGELFF
-	TRBV10-3	TRBJ1-1	few	TGTGCCATCAGTGGGGGGAACACTGAAGCTTTCTTT	CAISGGNTEAFF
-	TRBV7-7	TRBJ1-1	few	TGTGCCAGCAGCCCCTATGGGGGGCCGAACACTGAAGCTTTCTTT	CASSPYGGPNTEAFF
-	TRBV7-9	TRBJ2-3	-	TGTGCCAGCAGCTTAGTCCTCCGTCGCACAGATACGCAGTATTTT	CASSLVLRRTDTQYF
-	TRBV6-2/TRBV6-3	TRBJ2-2	-	TGTGCCAGCAGTTACTCGGCCCTTAACGGGGAGCTGTTTTTT	CASSYSALNGELFF
TRBD2	TRBV9	TRBJ2-3	-	TGTGCCAGCAGCGAACCCCGGAGCGGGGCCACAGATACGCAGTATTTT	CASSEPRSGATDTQYF
TRBD1	TRBV4-3	TRBJ1-5	few	TGCGCCAGCAGTTCCGACAGGGGGCGTCAGCCCCAGCATTTT	CASSSDRGRQPQHF
-	TRBV6-2/TRBV6-3	TRBJ2-1	few	TGTGCCAGCAGTTACGCGGGACAGAGCTCCTACAATGAGCAGTTCTTC	CASSYAGQSSYNEQFF
-	TRBV5-6	TRBJ1-1	few	TGTGCCAGCAGCTTGTGGGACACTGAAGCTTTCTTT	CASSLWDTEAFF
-	TRBV12-3/TRBV12-4	TRBJ1-2	-	TGTGCCAGCAGTTTAACTAACAGCTATGGCTACACCTTC	CASSLTNSYGYTF
TRBD1	TRBV27	TRBJ2-3	-	TGTGCCAGCAGTATACCCCGGGACAGAGGCACAGATACGCAGTATTTT	CASSIPRDRGTDTQYF
-	TRBV20-1	TRBJ2-1	few	TGCAGTGCTAGGCACGTCAATGAGCAGTTCTTC	CSARHVNEQFF
TRBD1	TRBV7-9	TRBJ2-3	-	TGTGCCAGCAGCACCAACCCGGGACAGGAACTAGATACGCAGTATTTT	CASSTNPGQELDTQYF
-	TRBV4-1	TRBJ2-4	few	TGCGCCAGCAGCCAAGATCTAACAGGGTTAGCCAAAAACATTCAGTACTTC	CASSQDLTGLAKNIQYF